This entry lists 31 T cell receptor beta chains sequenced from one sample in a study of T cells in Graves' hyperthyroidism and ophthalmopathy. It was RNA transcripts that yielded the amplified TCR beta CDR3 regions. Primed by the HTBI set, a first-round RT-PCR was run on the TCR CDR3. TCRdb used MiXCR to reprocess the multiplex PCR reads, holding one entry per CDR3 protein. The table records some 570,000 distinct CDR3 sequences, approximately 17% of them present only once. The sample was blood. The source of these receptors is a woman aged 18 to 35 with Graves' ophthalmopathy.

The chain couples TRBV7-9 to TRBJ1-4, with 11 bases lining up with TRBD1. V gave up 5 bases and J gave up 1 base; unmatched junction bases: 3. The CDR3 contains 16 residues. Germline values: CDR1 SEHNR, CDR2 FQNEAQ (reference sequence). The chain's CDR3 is CASSPGQGGTNEKLFF. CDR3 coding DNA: TGTGCCAGCAGCCCGGGACAGGGGGGAACTAATGAAAAACTGTTTTTT.

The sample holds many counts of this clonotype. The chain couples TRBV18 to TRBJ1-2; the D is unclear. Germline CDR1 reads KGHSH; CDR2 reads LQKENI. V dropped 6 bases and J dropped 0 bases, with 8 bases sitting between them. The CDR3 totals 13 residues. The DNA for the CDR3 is TGTGCCAGCTCTCAGGAGACTAACTATGGCTACACCTTC. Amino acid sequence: CASSQETNYGYTF.

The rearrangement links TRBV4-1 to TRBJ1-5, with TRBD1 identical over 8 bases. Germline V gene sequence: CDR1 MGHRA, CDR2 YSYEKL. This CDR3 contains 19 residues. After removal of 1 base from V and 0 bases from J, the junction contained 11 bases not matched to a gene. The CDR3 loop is CASSQVSGQGAYSNQPQHF. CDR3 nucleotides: TGCGCCAGCAGCCAAGTCAGTGGGCAGGGGGCTTATAGCAATCAGCCCCAGCATTTT.

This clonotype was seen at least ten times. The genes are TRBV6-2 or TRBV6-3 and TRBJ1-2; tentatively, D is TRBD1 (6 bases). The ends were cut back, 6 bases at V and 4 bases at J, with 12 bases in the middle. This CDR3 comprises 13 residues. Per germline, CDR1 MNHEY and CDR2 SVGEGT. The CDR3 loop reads CASRPLQGYGYTF. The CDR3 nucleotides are TGTGCCAGCAGGCCCCTACAGGGCTATGGCTACACCTTC.

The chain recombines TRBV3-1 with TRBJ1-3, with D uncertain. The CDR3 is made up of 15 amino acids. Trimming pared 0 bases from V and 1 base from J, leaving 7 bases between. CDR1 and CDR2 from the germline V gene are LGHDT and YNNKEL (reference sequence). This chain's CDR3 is CASSQDPASGNTIYF. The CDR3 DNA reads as TGTGCCAGCAGCCAAGATCCCGCTTCTGGAAACACCATATATTTT.

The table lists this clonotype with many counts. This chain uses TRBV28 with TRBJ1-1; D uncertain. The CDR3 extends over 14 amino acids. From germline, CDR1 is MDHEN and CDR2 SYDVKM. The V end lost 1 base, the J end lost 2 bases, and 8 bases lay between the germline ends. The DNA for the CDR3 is TGTGCCAGCAGTTTATATCAGGAAAACACTGAAGCTTTCTTT. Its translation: CASSLYQENTEAFF.

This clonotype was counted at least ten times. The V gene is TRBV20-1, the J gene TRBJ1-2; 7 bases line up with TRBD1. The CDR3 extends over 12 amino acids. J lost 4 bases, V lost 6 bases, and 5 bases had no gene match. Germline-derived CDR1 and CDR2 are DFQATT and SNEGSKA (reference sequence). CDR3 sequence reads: CSAAQGLYGYTF. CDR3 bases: TGCAGTGCCGCACAGGGGCTCTATGGCTACACCTTC.

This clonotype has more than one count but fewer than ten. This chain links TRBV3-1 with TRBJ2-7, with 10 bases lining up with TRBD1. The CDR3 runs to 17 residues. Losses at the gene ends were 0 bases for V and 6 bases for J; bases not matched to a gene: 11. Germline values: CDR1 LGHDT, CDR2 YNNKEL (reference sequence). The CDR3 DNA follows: TGTGCCAGCAGCCAAGATCTCATCCGGGACAGGGGCCGCGAGCAGTACTTC. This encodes CASSQDLIRDRGREQYF.

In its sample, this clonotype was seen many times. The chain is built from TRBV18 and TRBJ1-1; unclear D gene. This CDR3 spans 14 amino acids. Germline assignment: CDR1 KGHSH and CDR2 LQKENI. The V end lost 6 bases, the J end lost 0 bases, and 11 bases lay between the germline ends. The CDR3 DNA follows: TGTGCCAGCTCGGGGAGCTGGGTGAACACTGAAGCTTTCTTT. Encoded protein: CASSGSWVNTEAFF.

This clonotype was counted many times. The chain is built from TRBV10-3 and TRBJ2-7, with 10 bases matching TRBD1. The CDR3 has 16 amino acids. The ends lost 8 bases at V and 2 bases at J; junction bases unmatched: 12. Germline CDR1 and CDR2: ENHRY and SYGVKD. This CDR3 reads CAILDPGQGQPYEQYF. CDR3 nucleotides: TGTGCCATCTTAGATCCGGGACAGGGGCAACCCTACGAGCAGTACTTC.

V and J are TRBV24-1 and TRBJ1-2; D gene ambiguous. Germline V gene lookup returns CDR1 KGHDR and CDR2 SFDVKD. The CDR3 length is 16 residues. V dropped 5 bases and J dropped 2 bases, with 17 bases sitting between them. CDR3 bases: TGTGCCACCAGTGGGCCGGGAGAGAACAAGAACTATGGCTACACCTTC. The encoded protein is CATSGPGENKNYGYTF.

The CDR3 DNA is TGTGCCAGCACCACAGGGGGTTTCAATCAGCCCCAGCATTTT. Translation: CASTTGGFNQPQHF. The chain has TRBV6-1 and TRBJ1-5, with 8 positions matching TRBD1. With 7 bases clipped from V and 3 bases from J, the junction kept 5 bases outside the gene matches. CDR1 is MNHNS and CDR2 is SASEGT in the germline V gene. The CDR3 is made up of 14 amino acids.

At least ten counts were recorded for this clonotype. The CDR3 reads CASSYSLAGDRETQYF. In nucleotides, the CDR3 is TGTGCCAGCAGTTACTCCTTAGCGGGTGATAGGGAGACCCAGTACTTC. The chain couples TRBV6-5 to TRBJ2-5, with 7 nucleotides matching TRBD2. The V and J ends lost 0 bases and 5 bases, in that order; junction bases with no gene match: 9. CDR3 length: 16 amino acids. CDR1 is MNHEY, CDR2 SVGAGI, per germline.

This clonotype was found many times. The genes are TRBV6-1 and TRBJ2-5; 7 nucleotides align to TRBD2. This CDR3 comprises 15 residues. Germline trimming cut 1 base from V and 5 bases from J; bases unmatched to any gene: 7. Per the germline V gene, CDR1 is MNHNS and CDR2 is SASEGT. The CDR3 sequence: CASSEEAGEVETQYF. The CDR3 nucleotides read TGTGCCAGCAGTGAAGAGGCGGGGGAGGTGGAGACCCAGTACTTC.

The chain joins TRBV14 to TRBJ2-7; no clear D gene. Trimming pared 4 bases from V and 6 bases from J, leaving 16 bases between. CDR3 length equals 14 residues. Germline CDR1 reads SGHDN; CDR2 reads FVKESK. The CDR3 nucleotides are TGTGCCAGCAGCCGAAGTCCGGGTTTGAGCGAGCAGTACTTC. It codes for CASSRSPGLSEQYF.

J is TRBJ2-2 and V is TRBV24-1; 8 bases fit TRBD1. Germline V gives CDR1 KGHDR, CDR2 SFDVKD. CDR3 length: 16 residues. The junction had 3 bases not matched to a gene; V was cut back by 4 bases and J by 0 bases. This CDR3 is CATSDGTGANTGELFF. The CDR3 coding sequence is TGTGCCACCAGTGACGGGACAGGTGCGAACACCGGGGAGCTGTTTTTT.

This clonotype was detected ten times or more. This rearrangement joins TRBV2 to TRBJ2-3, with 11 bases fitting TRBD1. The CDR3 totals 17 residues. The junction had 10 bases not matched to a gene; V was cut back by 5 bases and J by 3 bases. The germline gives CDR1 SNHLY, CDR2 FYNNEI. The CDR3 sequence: CASSPGQGAQITDTQYF. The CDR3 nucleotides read TGTGCCAGCAGTCCCGGACAGGGGGCGCAAATAACAGATACGCAGTATTTT. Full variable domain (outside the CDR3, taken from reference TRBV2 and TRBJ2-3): EPEVTQTPSHQVTQMGQEVILRCVPISNHLYFYWYRQILGQKVEFLVSFYNNEISEKSEIFDDQFSVERPDGSNFTLKIRSTKLEDSAMYFCASSPGQGAQITDTQYFGPGTRLTVL.

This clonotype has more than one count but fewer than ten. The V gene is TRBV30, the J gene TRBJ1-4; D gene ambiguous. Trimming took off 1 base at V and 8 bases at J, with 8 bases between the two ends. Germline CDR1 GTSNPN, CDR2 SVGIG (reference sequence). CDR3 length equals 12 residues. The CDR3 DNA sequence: TGTGCCTGGAGTGGAGGAGGGGAAAAACTGTTTTTT. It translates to CAWSGGGEKLFF.

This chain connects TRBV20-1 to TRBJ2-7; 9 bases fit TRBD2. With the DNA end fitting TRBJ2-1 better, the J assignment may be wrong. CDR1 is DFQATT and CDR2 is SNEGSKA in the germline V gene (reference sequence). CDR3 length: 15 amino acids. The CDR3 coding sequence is TGCAGTGCTAGAGCCGTAGCGGGAGCCTTCTACGAGCAGTTCTTC. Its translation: CSARAVAGAFYEQFF.

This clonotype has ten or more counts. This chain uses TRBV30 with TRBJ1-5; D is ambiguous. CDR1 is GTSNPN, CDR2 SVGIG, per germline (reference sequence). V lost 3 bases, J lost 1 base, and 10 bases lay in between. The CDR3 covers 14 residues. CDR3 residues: CAWRSDRSNQPQHF. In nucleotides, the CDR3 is TGTGCCTGGAGGTCGGACCGGAGCAATCAGCCCCAGCATTTT.

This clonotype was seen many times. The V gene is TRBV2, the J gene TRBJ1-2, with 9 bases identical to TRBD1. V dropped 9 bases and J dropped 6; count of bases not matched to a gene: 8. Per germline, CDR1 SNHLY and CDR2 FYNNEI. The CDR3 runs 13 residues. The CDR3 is CARSTGGEDGYTF. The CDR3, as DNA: TGTGCCAGGAGTACAGGGGGCGAAGATGGCTACACCTTC.

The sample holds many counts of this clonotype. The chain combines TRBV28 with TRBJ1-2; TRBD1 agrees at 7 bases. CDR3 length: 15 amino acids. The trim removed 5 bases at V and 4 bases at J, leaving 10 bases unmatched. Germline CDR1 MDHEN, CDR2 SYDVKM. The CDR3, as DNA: TGTGCCAGCAGTCCCCCGGTCCAGGGGGTCTATGGCTACACCTTC. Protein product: CASSPPVQGVYGYTF.

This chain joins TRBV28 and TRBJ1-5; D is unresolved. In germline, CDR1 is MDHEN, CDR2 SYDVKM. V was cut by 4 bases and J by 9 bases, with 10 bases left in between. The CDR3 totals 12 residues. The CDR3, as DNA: TGTGCCAGCAGTTACAGCGGGGTGCCCCAGCATTTT. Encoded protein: CASSYSGVPQHF. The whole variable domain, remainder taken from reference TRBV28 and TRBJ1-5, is DVKVTQSSRYLVKRTGEKVFLECVQDMDHENMFWYRQDPGLGLRLIYFSYDVKMKEKGDIPEGYSVSREKKERFSLILESASTNQTSMYLCASSYSGVPQHFGDGTRLSIL.

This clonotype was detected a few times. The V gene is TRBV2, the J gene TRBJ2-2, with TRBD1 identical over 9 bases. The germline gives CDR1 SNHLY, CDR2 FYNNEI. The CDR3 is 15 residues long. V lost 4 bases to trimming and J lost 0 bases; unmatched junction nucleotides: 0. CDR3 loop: CASSGQGANTGELFF. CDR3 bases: TGTGCCAGCAGTGGACAGGGGGCGAACACCGGGGAGCTGTTTTTT.

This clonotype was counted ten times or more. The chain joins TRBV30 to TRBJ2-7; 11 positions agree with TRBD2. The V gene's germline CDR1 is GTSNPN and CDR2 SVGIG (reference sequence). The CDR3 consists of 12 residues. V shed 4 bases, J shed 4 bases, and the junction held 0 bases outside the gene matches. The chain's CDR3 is CAWTSGRYEQYF. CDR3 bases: TGTGCCTGGACTAGCGGGAGGTACGAGCAGTACTTC.

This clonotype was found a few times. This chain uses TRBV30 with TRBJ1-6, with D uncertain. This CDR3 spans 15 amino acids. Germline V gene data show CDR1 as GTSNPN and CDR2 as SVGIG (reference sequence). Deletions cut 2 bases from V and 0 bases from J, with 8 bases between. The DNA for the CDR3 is TGTGCCTGGAGTATCCGGAGCTCCTATAATTCACCCCTCCACTTT. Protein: CAWSIRSSYNSPLHF. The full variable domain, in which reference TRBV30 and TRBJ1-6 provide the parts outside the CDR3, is SQTIHQWPATLVQPVGSPLSLECTVEGTSNPNLYWYRQAAGRGLQLLFYSVGIGQISSEVPQNLSASRPQDRQFILSSKKLLLSDSGFYLCAWSIRSSYNSPLHFGNGTRLTVT.

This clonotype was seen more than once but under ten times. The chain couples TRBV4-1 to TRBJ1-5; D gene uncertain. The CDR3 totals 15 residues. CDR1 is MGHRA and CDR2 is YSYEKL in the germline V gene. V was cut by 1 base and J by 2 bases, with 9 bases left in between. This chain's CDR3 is CASSQGNTGNQPQHF. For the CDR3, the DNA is TGCGCCAGCAGCCAAGGGAATACGGGCAATCAGCCCCAGCATTTT.

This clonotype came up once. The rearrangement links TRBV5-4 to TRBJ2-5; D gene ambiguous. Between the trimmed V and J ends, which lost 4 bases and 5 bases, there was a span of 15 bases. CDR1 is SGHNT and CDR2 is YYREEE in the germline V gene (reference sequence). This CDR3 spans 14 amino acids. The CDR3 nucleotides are TGTGCCAGCAGCCACCAAGCTATTGTGGAGACCCAGTACTTC. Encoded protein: CASSHQAIVETQYF.

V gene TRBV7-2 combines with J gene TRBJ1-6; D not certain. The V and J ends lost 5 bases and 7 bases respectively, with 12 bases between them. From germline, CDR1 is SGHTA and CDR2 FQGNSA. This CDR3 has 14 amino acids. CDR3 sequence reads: CASSPGIQNSPLHF. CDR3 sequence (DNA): TGTGCCAGCAGCCCCGGCATCCAAAATTCACCCCTCCACTTT.

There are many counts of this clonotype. CDR3 nucleotide sequence: TGTGCCAGCACCCCTTTTGGGGGCACTGAAGCTTTCTTT. It yields the protein CASTPFGGTEAFF. The chain is built from TRBV2 and TRBJ1-1; maybe TRBD1 (5 bases). V was cut by 7 bases and J by 4 bases, with 13 bases left in between. Germline V gene lookup returns CDR1 SNHLY and CDR2 FYNNEI. The CDR3 runs 13 residues.

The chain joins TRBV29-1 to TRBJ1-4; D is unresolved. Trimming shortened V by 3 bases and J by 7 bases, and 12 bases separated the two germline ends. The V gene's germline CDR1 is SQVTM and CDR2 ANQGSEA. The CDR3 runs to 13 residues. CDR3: CSVETSTLEKLFF. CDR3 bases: TGCAGCGTTGAGACGTCAACACTTGAAAAACTGTTTTTT. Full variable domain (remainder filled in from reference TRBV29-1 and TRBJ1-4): SAVISQKPSRDICQRGTSLTIQCQVDSQVTMMFWYRQQPGQSLTLIATANQGSEATYESGFVIDKFPISRPNLTFSTLTVSNMSPEDSSIYLCSVETSTLEKLFFGSGTQLSVL.